These 28 T cell receptor beta chains came from one sample sequenced in a study of graft-versus-host responses after intestinal transplantation. Only in-frame clones appear in the TCRdb table, and some are missing; sequencing was by immunoSEQ multiplex PCR. The sample consists of some 41,000 clones, more than 80% of them appearing once. The sequencing used PBMCs, collected roughly 110 weeks after intestinal transplantation. Every receptor here comes from a human patient who received an intestinal transplant, so some T cells may come from the graft donor.

This chain uses TRBV19 with TRBJ1-6; D gene unclear. The V end lost 3 bases, the J end lost 5 bases, and 11 bases lay between the germline ends. The CDR3 loop spans 15 amino acids. Germline CDR1 LNHDA, CDR2 SQIVND (reference sequence). The CDR3 is CASSMWGTNNSPLHF. The DNA of the CDR3 is TGTGCCAGTAGTATGTGGGGTACCAATAATTCACCCCTCCACTTT. The entire variable domain, with the rest obtained from reference TRBV19 and TRBJ1-6, is as follows: DGGITQSPKYLFRKEGQNVTLSCEQNLNHDAMYWYRQDPGQGLRLIYYSQIVNDFQKGDIAEGYSVSREKKESFPLTVTSAQKNPTAFYLCASSMWGTNNSPLHFGNGTRLTVT.

This clone was counted once. The rearrangement joins TRBV7-6 to TRBJ2-7, with 10 bases identical to TRBD2. Germline V gene data show CDR1 as SGHVS and CDR2 as FNYEAQ. The ends lost 4 bases at V and 4 bases at J; junction bases unmatched: 4. CDR3 length equals 14 residues. In DNA, the CDR3 is TGTGCCAGCAGCTCAGCGGGAGGGCCTTACGAGCAGTACTTC. This encodes CASSSAGGPYEQYF.

The chain couples TRBV11-2 to TRBJ2-5; 9 bases fit TRBD1. Germline values: CDR1 SGHAT, CDR2 FQNNGV. Unmatched junction bases numbered 6, after V lost 6 bases and J lost 1 base. CDR3 size: 15 residues. In nucleotides, the CDR3 is TGTGCCAGCAGTAACAGGGGGCGAGGCCAAGAGACCCAGTACTTC. It specifies CASSNRGRGQETQYF.

This chain joins TRBV9 and TRBJ2-5, with 8 positions matching TRBD1. Germline trimming cut 4 bases from V and 2 bases from J; bases unmatched to any gene: 4. Germline values: CDR1 SGDLS, CDR2 YYNGEE. The CDR3 consists of 14 residues. DNA for the CDR3: TGTGCCAGCAGCCCCCGACAGGGGCAAGAGACCCAGTACTTC. Its protein product is CASSPRQGQETQYF.

The rearrangement links TRBV27 to TRBJ2-1, with TRBD2 identical over 13 bases. Germline-derived CDR1 and CDR2 are MNHEY and SMNVEV (reference sequence). The V segment lost 1 base and the J segment 4 bases; nucleotides outside the gene matches: 7. This CDR3 is 18 amino acids long. DNA for the CDR3: TGTGCCAGCAGTTTATTACTAGCGGGGGGGCCGGAATACAATGAGCAGTTCTTC. Residues: CASSLLLAGGPEYNEQFF.

The V gene is TRBV7-9, the J gene TRBJ1-2; D gene uncertain. CDR1 is SEHNR, CDR2 FQNEAQ, per germline (reference sequence). The CDR3 is 15 residues long. V shed 5 bases and J shed 10 bases, with 23 bases lying between them. The CDR3 loop is CASSRGRISHHDYTF. The CDR3 DNA reads as TGTGCCAGCAGCCGTGGGCGAATTTCCCATCATGACTACACCTTC. Full variable domain (rest looked up from reference TRBV7-9 and TRBJ1-2): DTGVSQNPRHKITKRGQNVTFRCDPISEHNRLYWYRQTLGQGPEFLTYFQNEAQLEKSRLLSDRFSAERPKGSFSTLEIQRTEQGDSAMYLCASSRGRISHHDYTFGSGTRLTVV.

The V call is TRBV7-9, the J call TRBJ2-5; D not resolved. The length of the CDR3 is 12 residues. The germline V gene has CDR1 SEHNR and CDR2 FQNEAQ (reference sequence). V dropped 1 base and J dropped 2 bases, with 2 bases sitting between them. The CDR3 sequence is CASSLVQETQYF. CDR3 sequence (DNA): TGTGCCAGCAGCTTAGTACAAGAGACCCAGTACTTC.

J is TRBJ2-7 and V is TRBV5-6; D is perhaps TRBD1 (5 bases). The ends were cut back, 3 bases at V and 6 bases at J, with 16 bases in the middle. The length of the CDR3 is 14 residues. Germline CDR1 SGHDT, CDR2 YYEEEE. The CDR3 nucleotides are TGTGCCAGCAGCTCCGACAGTGCCTGGGGCGAGCAGTACTTC. Protein: CASSSDSAWGEQYF. The variable domain in full, with the rest retrieved from reference TRBV5-6 and TRBJ2-7, is DAGVTQSPTHLIKTRGQQVTLRCSPKSGHDTVSWYQQALGQGPQFIFQYYEEEERQRGNFPDRFSGHQFPNYSSELNVNALLLGDSALYLCASSSDSAWGEQYFGPGTRLTVT.

The rearrangement uses TRBV6-1 and TRBJ2-1; D possibly corresponds to TRBD1 (5 bases). V was shortened by 5 bases and J by 6 bases, with 14 bases between the two germline ends. The CDR3 has 14 amino acids. In germline, CDR1 is MNHNS, CDR2 SASEGT. The DNA for the CDR3 is TGTGCCAGCAGTATCCTGGGGCTCACCAATGAGCAGTTCTTC. Translation gives CASSILGLTNEQFF.

In this sample, this clone turned up once. The V gene is TRBV5-5, the J gene TRBJ2-5; TRBD2 is a possible D gene (6 bases). Per germline, CDR1 SGHKS and CDR2 YYEKEE (reference sequence). V dropped 5 bases and J dropped 2 bases, with 19 bases sitting between them. The CDR3 sequence is 16 residues long. This chain's CDR3 is CASSDRPHREQETQYF. CDR3 in DNA: TGTGCCAGCAGTGATCGCCCTCACCGGGAGCAAGAGACCCAGTACTTC.

J is TRBJ1-4 and V is TRBV11-2; D is possibly TRBD1 (5 bases). V gave up 1 base and J gave up 8 bases, with 11 bases separating them. Germline CDR1 is SGHAT and CDR2 is FQNNGV. CDR3 length: 14 amino acids. The CDR3 here is CASSLVGRAEKLFF. DNA of the CDR3: TGTGCCAGCAGCTTAGTTGGCAGGGCCGAAAAACTGTTTTTT.

This chain uses TRBV2 with TRBJ2-3; 11 bases fit TRBD2. Looked up from germline, CDR1 is SNHLY and CDR2 is FYNNEI. The CDR3 has 14 residues. Trimming took 7 bases from V and 4 from J; bases not matched to a gene: 4. CDR3 sequence reads: CASKILAGADTQYF. The CDR3 DNA follows: TGTGCCAGCAAAATACTAGCGGGAGCAGATACGCAGTATTTT.

The chain links TRBV18 to TRBJ2-7; 7 bases map to TRBD2. This CDR3 has 15 residues. Germline V lookup: CDR1 KGHSH, CDR2 LQKENI. The trim removed 5 bases at V and 6 bases at J, leaving 13 bases unmatched. The CDR3 DNA is TGTGCCAGCTCAACCAAAGGTCTTAGCGGGCGCGAGCAGTACTTC. Translating it yields CASSTKGLSGREQYF.

The chain uses TRBV9 and TRBJ1-1; no firm D call. CDR1 and CDR2 (germline): SGDLS, YYNGEE. Trimming cost V 0 bases and J 3 bases, with 6 bases left between them. This CDR3 is built from 13 residues. The CDR3 is CASSVGGYTEAFF. CDR3 coding DNA: TGTGCCAGCAGCGTAGGCGGTTACACTGAAGCTTTCTTT.

V is TRBV7-9 and J is TRBJ1-2; D is uncertain. Germline V gene sequence: CDR1 SEHNR, CDR2 FQNEAQ (reference sequence). The CDR3 length is 15 residues. V dropped 1 base and J dropped 0 bases, with 9 bases sitting between them. The CDR3 nucleotides are TGTGCCAGCAGCTTAGGGCAACCTACTAACTATGGCTACACCTTC. Protein sequence: CASSLGQPTNYGYTF.

CDR3 in amino acids: CASRVGGRNEQFF. Here the CDR3 DNA reads TGTGCCAGCAGGGTAGGCGGGCGCAATGAGCAGTTCTTC. V usage is TRBV5-4 and J usage is TRBJ2-1, with D tentatively TRBD2 (5 bases). The CDR3 sequence is 13 residues long. Germline V lookup: CDR1 SGHNT, CDR2 YYREEE (reference sequence). V dropped 5 bases and J dropped 6 bases, with 12 bases sitting between them.

V is TRBV7-7 and J is TRBJ2-7, with 9 bases fitting TRBD1. The CDR3 sequence is 13 residues long. Germline CDR1 reads SSHAT; CDR2 reads FNYEAQ (reference sequence). V gave up 10 bases and J gave up 2 bases; unmatched junction bases: 6. CDR3 in DNA: TGTGCCACCGGACAGGGGCTCACCTACGAGCAGTACTTC. Its translation is CATGQGLTYEQYF.

V and J are TRBV21-1 and TRBJ1-2. TRBV21-1 is listed as a pseudogene. The CDR3 spans 15 residues. CDR3 bases: TGTGCCAGCAGTGACAAGGACGTTGCGTGCTATGGCTACACCTTC. Protein product: CASSDKDVACYGYTF.

On this clone: The junction does not match germline at one end; this may be a read error. The chain has TRBV6-6 and TRBJ1-2, with D unclear. This CDR3 region has 11 residues. Germline lookup yields CDR1 MNHNY and CDR2 SVGAGI (reference sequence). The CDR3 region is CASSYSKDLIF. In DNA form, the CDR3 reads TGTGCCAGCAGTTACTCGAAGGACCTCATATTC.

This chain joins TRBV5-1 and TRBJ2-7; D possibly uses TRBD1 or TRBD2 (5 bases each). CDR1 and CDR2 (germline): SGHRS, YFSETQ. This CDR3 spans 12 amino acids. V lost 1 base and J 5 bases, leaving 7 bases between the germline ends. The CDR3 loop reads CASSLWDHEQYF. The CDR3 bases are TGCGCCAGCAGCTTGTGGGACCACGAGCAGTACTTC.

This clone rates as medium-sized. As DNA, the CDR3 is TGCGCCAGCAGCTTGGAATCAATCACAGATACGCAGTATTTT. Its translation: CASSLESITDTQYF. The chain recombines TRBV5-1 with TRBJ2-3; D gene uncertain. The CDR3 loop spans 14 amino acids. The ends were cut back, 0 bases at V and 2 bases at J, with 7 bases in the middle. The germline CDR1 and CDR2 sequences are SGHRS and YFSETQ.

This sequence joins TRBV28 and TRBJ1-4, with D possibly being TRBD1 (5 bases). This CDR3 spans 14 amino acids. From germline, CDR1 is MDHEN and CDR2 SYDVKM. V lost 7 bases and J 6 bases, leaving 15 bases between the germline ends. CDR3 DNA: TGTGCCAGCACCGGGGGGTTTGAGGATGAAAAACTGTTTTTT. It codes for CASTGGFEDEKLFF.

The rearrangement joins TRBV15 to TRBJ2-1; TRBD1 agrees at 10 bases. CDR3 length: 16 amino acids. Germline CDR1 and CDR2: LNHNV and YYDKDF (reference sequence). The V gene end was trimmed by 9 bases and the J gene end by 6 bases; junction bases not matched to a gene: 14. CDR3 loop: CATQRLDRGFLNEQFF. In DNA, the CDR3 is TGTGCCACACAAAGATTGGACAGGGGGTTTCTCAATGAGCAGTTCTTC.

This clone showed up just a few times. The V gene is TRBV5-4, the J gene TRBJ1-2; D not certain. V dropped 4 bases and J dropped 3 bases, with 10 bases sitting between them. The germline gives CDR1 SGHNT, CDR2 YYREEE (reference sequence). There are 13 residues in the CDR3. CDR3 amino acids: CASSGNTYYGYTF. CDR3 DNA: TGTGCCAGCAGCGGTAACACCTACTATGGCTACACCTTC.

The J gene is TRBJ2-7, the V gene TRBV5-4; weak D call: TRBD2 (6 bases). The CDR3 extends over 13 amino acids. CDR1 and CDR2 (germline): SGHNT, YYREEE (reference sequence). The V and J ends lost 0 bases and 4 bases respectively, with 8 bases between them. This chain's CDR3 is CASSLAGVYEQYF. The CDR3 DNA reads as TGTGCCAGCAGCTTGGCGGGAGTTTACGAGCAGTACTTC.

The chain carries TRBV15 and TRBJ2-2, with D possibly TRBD1 on 6 matching bases. The CDR3 runs 19 residues. In germline, CDR1 is LNHNV, CDR2 YYDKDF (reference sequence). Trimming shortened V by 1 base and J by 2 bases, and 20 bases separated the two germline ends. The DNA of the CDR3 is TGTGCCACCAGCAGAGTGGGCCAGGGGCGATATTCCAACACCGGGGAGCTGTTTTTT. Amino acids: CATSRVGQGRYSNTGELFF.

A single count supports this clone. CDR3 bases: TGCGCCAGCACCCCGTTGGGATTACAGGGGAACTACGAGCAGTACTTC. It codes for CASTPLGLQGNYEQYF. This chain links TRBV5-1 with TRBJ2-7; TRBD1 aligns across 7 bases. CDR3 length: 16 amino acids. Losses at the gene ends were 6 bases for V and 3 bases for J; bases not matched to a gene: 15. Germline V gives CDR1 SGHRS, CDR2 YFSETQ.

The genes are TRBV7-2 and TRBJ2-7; 7 bases align to TRBD2. Looked up from germline, CDR1 is SGHTA and CDR2 is FQGNSA. V shed 3 bases and J 2 bases; nucleotides not matched to a gene: 4. This CDR3 has 14 residues. CDR3: CASSLGGTTYEQYF. The CDR3 DNA is TGTGCCAGCAGCTTGGGCGGGACTACCTACGAGCAGTACTTC. Full variable domain (outside the CDR3, taken from reference TRBV7-2 and TRBJ2-7): GAGVSQSPSNKVTEKGKDVELRCDPISGHTALYWYRQSLGQGLEFLIYFQGNSAPDKSGLPSDRFSAERTGGSVSTLTIQRTQQEDSAVYLCASSLGGTTYEQYFGPGTRLTVT.